The source of this T cell receptor beta chain is a study of blood T cells in healthy people across ages. Study findings and constraints: Observed TCR beta diversity showed a strong correlation with the percentage of naive T cells as measured by flow cytometry. Age showed a roughly linear inverse relationship with TCR beta diversity per million T cells. Naive and antigen-experienced cells were not separated, limiting conclusive comparison.

The authors ran a second PCR of about 7 to 12 cycles using a sample-barcoded 5' primer and a J-beta primer mix. TCRdb ran MiXCR on the 5' RACE reads and lists one entry per CDR3 protein. The sample holds about 760,000 distinct CDR3 sequences, roughly three fifths seen once. The length of the CDR3 is 14 residues. From germline, CDR1 is SQVTM and CDR2 ANQGSEA. V lost 3 bases to trimming and J lost 4 bases; unmatched junction nucleotides: 8. As for this clonotype: Its antigen is not known.

This sequence originates from a man aged 40-50 years in good health. The sequenced material came from blood. The rearrangement uses TRBV29-1 and TRBJ1-2; 7 bases fit TRBD1. CDR3: CSVDSTGTAYGYTF. The CDR3 DNA is TGCAGCGTTGACTCGACCGGGACAGCCTATGGCTACACCTTC.